Listed below are T cell receptor beta chains from one sample, sequenced in a study of post-analysis software for immune sequencing data. TCRdb passed the PCR reads through MiXCR, listing each CDR3 protein once. The table includes about 820,000 distinct CDR3 sequences, 53% detected once. Material for sequencing was blood. The origin of the receptors is a girl under 18 with multiple sclerosis. Each CDR3 is given without its conserved first and last residue.

j_call v_call cdr3_aa
TRBJ1-1 TRBV27 ASRDRKNTEAF
TRBJ1-2 TRBV5-1 ASSPLDRSGYT
TRBJ2-7 TRBV12-3/TRBV12-4 ASSEMTQSSYEQY
TRBJ2-7 TRBV20-1 SARESTGLVYNEQY
TRBJ2-7 TRBV29-1 SVVRTDYEQY
TRBJ1-1 TRBV6-2/TRBV6-3 ASSQQGPQRSTEAF
. TRBV7-2 ASRLTVGAYEQY
TRBJ2-3 TRBV7-3 ASKGGAVTDTQY
TRBJ2-5 TRBV29-1 SFEAGGQQETQY
TRBJ1-5 TRBV5-1 ASSLTVTRVNQPQH
TRBJ1-6 TRBV20-1 SARATGAHNSPLH
TRBJ1-1 TRBV6-5 ASSYQGISEAF
TRBJ2-1 TRBV3-1 ASSQEGLNNEQF
TRBJ2-7 TRBV20-1 SARDVGAADYEQY
TRBJ1-2 TRBV20-1 SARETGGPGYT
TRBJ2-3 TRBV7-2 ASSATASTDTQY
TRBJ1-6 TRBV10-3 AIRSGQANSPLH
. TRBV6-5 ASSRESASVPYEQY
TRBJ2-5 TRBV20-1 SASPTGGAETQY
TRBJ2-1 TRBV11-2 ASSPHAGGVNEQF
TRBJ2-5 TRBV12-3/TRBV12-4 ASSYRGRETQY
TRBJ2-7 TRBV29-1 SVTSNGRTCSEQY